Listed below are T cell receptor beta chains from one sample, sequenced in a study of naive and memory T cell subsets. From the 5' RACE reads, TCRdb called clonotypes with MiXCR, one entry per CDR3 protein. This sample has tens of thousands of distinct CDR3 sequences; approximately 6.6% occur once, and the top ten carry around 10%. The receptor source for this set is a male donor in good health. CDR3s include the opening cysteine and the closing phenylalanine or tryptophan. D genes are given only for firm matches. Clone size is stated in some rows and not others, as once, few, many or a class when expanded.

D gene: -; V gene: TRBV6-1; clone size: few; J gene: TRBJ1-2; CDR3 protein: CASRSDGNYGYTF; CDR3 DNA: TGTGCCAGCAGATCCGACGGGAACTATGGCTACACCTTC
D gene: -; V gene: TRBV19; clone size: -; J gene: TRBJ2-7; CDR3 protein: CASSIRTGNSYEQYF; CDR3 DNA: TGTGCCAGTAGTATCCGAACAGGGAATTCCTACGAGCAGTACTTC
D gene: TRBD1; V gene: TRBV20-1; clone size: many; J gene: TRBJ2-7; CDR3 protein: CSATKEGQGADYEQYF; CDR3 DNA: TGCAGTGCTACCAAGGAGGGACAGGGGGCTGACTACGAGCAGTACTTC
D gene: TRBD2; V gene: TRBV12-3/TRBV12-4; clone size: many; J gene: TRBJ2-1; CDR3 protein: CASSPLAGGLIYNEQFF; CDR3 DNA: TGTGCCAGCAGCCCCTTGGCGGGAGGCCTCATCTACAATGAGCAGTTCTTC
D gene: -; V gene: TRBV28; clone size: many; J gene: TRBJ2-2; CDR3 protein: CASSGDRVNTGELFF; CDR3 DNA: TGTGCCAGCAGCGGTGACCGGGTGAACACCGGGGAGCTGTTTTTT
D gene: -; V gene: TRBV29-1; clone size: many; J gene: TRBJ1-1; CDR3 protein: CSVRTELAMNTEAFF; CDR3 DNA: TGCAGCGTCCGGACAGAGCTCGCAATGAACACTGAAGCTTTCTTT
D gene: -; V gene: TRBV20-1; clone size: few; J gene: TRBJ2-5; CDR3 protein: CSAQEGTETETQYF; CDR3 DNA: TGCAGTGCGCAAGAGGGGACGGAGACAGAGACCCAGTACTTC
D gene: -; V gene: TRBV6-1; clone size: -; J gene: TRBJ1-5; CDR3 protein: CASSEARAQPQHF; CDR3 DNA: TGTGCCAGCAGTGAGGCCCGGGCCCAGCCCCAGCATTTT
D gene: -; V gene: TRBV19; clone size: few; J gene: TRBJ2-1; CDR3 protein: CASRSEGEQGGGEQFF; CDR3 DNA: TGTGCCAGTAGATCAGAGGGTGAACAGGGCGGTGGGGAGCAGTTCTTC
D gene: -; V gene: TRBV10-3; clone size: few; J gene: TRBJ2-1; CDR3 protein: CAIKGSDNEQFF; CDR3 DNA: TGTGCCATCAAGGGTAGCGACAATGAGCAGTTCTTC
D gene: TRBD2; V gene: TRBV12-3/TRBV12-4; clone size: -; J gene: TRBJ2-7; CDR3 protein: CASRLGLATYEQYF; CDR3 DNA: TGTGCCAGCAGATTGGGACTAGCGACCTACGAGCAGTACTTC
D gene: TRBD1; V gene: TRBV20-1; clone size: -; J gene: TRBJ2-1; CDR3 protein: CSAREFPGGYNEQFF; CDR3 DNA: TGCAGTGCTAGAGAGTTCCCAGGGGGCTACAATGAGCAGTTCTTC
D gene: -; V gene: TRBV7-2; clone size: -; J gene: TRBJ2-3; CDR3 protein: CASSFGASADTQYF; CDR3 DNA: TGTGCCAGCAGCTTTGGGGCTAGCGCAGATACGCAGTATTTT
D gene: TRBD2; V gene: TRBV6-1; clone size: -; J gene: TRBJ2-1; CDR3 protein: CASSRSGGPPYNEQFF; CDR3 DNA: TGTGCCAGCAGCCGGAGCGGGGGGCCCCCCTACAATGAGCAGTTCTTC
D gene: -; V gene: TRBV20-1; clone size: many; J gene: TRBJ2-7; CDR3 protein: CSASLFYEQYF; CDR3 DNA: TGCAGTGCTAGTCTTTTCTACGAGCAGTACTTC
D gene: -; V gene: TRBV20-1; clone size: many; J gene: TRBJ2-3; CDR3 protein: CSARPEGTDTQYF; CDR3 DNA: TGCAGTGCTAGACCTGAGGGCACAGATACGCAGTATTTT
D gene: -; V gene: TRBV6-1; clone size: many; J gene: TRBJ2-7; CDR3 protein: CASAEYPPYEQYF; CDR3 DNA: TGTGCCAGCGCGGAGTACCCGCCCTACGAGCAGTACTTC
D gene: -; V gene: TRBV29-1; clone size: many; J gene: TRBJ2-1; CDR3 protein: CSVDGGWDEQFF; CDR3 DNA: TGCAGCGTTGACGGGGGTTGGGATGAGCAGTTCTTC
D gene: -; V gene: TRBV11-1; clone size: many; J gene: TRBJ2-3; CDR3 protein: CASRRRFSEDTDTQYF; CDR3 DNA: TGTGCCAGCAGACGCCGTTTTAGCGAGGACACAGATACGCAGTATTTT
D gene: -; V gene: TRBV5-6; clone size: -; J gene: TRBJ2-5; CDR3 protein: CASSLGGVVGADQETQYF; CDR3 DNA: TGTGCCAGCAGCTTGGGAGGGGTAGTGGGGGCCGACCAAGAGACCCAGTACTTC
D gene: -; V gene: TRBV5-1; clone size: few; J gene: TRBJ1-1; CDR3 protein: CASSLEEGSVLAAFF; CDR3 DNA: TGCGCCAGCAGCTTGGAGGAGGGTTCGGTACTCGCGGCTTTCTTT
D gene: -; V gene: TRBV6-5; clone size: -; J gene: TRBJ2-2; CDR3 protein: CASSSLFVRENTGELFF; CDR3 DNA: TGTGCCAGCAGTTCCCTCTTTGTGCGGGAGAACACCGGGGAGCTGTTTTTT
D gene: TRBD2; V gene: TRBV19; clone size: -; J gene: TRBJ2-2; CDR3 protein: CASSIIAGGPGGELFF; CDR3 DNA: TGTGCCAGTAGTATAATCGCGGGAGGGCCGGGCGGGGAGCTGTTTTTT
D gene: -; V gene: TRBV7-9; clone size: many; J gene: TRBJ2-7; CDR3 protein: CASSSALRDEQYF; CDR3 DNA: TGTGCCAGCAGCTCCGCCCTTCGCGACGAGCAGTACTTC
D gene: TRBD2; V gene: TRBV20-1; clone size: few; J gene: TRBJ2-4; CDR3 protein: CSAPLGGSILPLAKNIQYF; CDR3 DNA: TGCAGTGCTCCGTTGGGGGGGAGCATTCTTCCTCTAGCCAAAAACATTCAGTACTTC